This TCR beta chain emerged from a study of T cells in Graves' hyperthyroidism and ophthalmopathy. TCR beta CDR3 regions were amplified from RNA transcripts. During a first-round RT-PCR of the TCR CDR3, the HTBI primer set was used. A single record per CDR3 protein comes from TCRdb applying MiXCR to the multiplex PCR reads. The sample has hundreds of thousands of distinct CDR3 sequences; 14% are singletons. This clonotype was recorded many times. The source of this sequence is a middle-aged woman with Graves' hyperthyroidism. The sample was blood.

The CDR3 is CASSPDGGGKKLFF. The CDR3 coding sequence is TGTGCCAGCAGCCCGGACGGCGGGGGAAAAAAACTGTTTTTT. The V call is TRBV3-1, the J call TRBJ1-4, with D perhaps TRBD1 (5 bases). Per the germline V gene, CDR1 is LGHDT and CDR2 is YNNKEL (reference sequence). The CDR3 has 14 residues. V was shortened by 4 bases and J by 9 bases, with 15 bases between the two germline ends.